Below are 24 T cell receptor beta chains sequenced from a single sample in a study of shared clonotypes between healthy human individuals. Repertoires were generated with immunoSEQ multiplex PCR, while TCRdb's copy carries only in-frame clones and drops some. Of about 1 million clones listed, under 80% were seen once; the top ten hold approximately 1.5%. Material for sequencing was memory CD4+ T cells sorted from blood. Specified subset: CD45RA-negative fraction. These receptors were taken from a man aged 18 to 30 in good health.

The rearrangement uses TRBV5-4 and TRBJ1-4, with a weak D call TRBD1 (5 bases). Trimming cost V 0 bases and J 6 bases, with 9 bases left between them. The CDR3 sequence is 14 residues long. Germline loops: CDR1 SGHNT, CDR2 YYREEE (reference sequence). The CDR3 loop reads CASSLGQGDEKLFF. The CDR3 bases are TGTGCCAGCAGCTTGGGGCAGGGTGATGAAAAACTGTTTTTT.

In this sample, this clone turned up once. V is TRBV10-1 and J is TRBJ2-3, with no clear D. Deletions cut 4 bases from V and 2 bases from J, with 10 bases between. This CDR3 has 14 amino acids. The germline V gene has CDR1 WNHNN and CDR2 SYGVQD (reference sequence). In DNA, the CDR3 is TGCGCCAGCAGTGGGAAACCCAACACAGATACGCAGTATTTT. Its protein is CASSGKPNTDTQYF.

This sequence joins TRBV5-1 and TRBJ2-2; 15 bases map to TRBD2. This CDR3 contains 20 residues. The J segment lost 4 bases and the V segment lost 0 bases, leaving 10 bases of the junction unmatched. CDR1 and CDR2 from the germline V gene are SGHRS and YFSETQ. The CDR3, as DNA: TGCGCCAGCAGCTTGGGGGCCGGGACTAGCGGGAGGAGGAGCACCGGGGAGCTGTTTTTT. Protein product: CASSLGAGTSGRRSTGELFF.

The rearrangement links TRBV7-2 to TRBJ2-5, with TRBD2 matching 11 bases. This CDR3 region has 15 residues. Germline CDR1 and CDR2: SGHTA and FQGNSA. The junction had 8 bases not matched to a gene; V was cut back by 6 bases and J by 5 bases. The CDR3 region has the DNA TGTGCCAGCAGTACGACTAGCGGGATCTTGGAGACCCAGTACTTC. Its protein product is CASSTTSGILETQYF.

This chain connects TRBV7-2 to TRBJ2-1, with 7 bases identical to TRBD2. From germline, CDR1 is SGHTA and CDR2 FQGNSA. The CDR3 totals 17 residues. Losses at the gene ends were 2 bases for V and 1 base for J; bases not matched to a gene: 8. CDR3 in DNA: TGTGCCAGCAGCTTAAGAGGGGCGGGAGAGTCCTACAATGAGCAGTTCTTC. Translating gives CASSLRGAGESYNEQFF.

The chain is built from TRBV28 and TRBJ1-1; D not certain. With 6 bases removed from V and 1 base from J, the gap between germline ends came to 15 bases. This CDR3 spans 15 amino acids. Germline CDR1 MDHEN, CDR2 SYDVKM. CDR3 region: CASSPSRTGNTEAFF. The CDR3, as DNA: TGTGCCAGCAGCCCATCTAGGACGGGGAACACTGAAGCTTTCTTT. Based on the CDR3 plus reference TRBV28 and TRBJ1-1, the full variable domain is DVKVTQSSRYLVKRTGEKVFLECVQDMDHENMFWYRQDPGLGLRLIYFSYDVKMKEKGDIPEGYSVSREKKERFSLILESASTNQTSMYLCASSPSRTGNTEAFFGQGTRLTVV.

This clone was seen a handful of times. This rearrangement joins TRBV2 to TRBJ2-1; no firm D call. The V and J ends lost 7 bases and 3 bases respectively, with 19 bases between them. The CDR3 is made up of 16 amino acids. Germline assignment: CDR1 SNHLY and CDR2 FYNNEI. The CDR3 reads CASIRSAPERYNEQFF. CDR3 sequence (DNA): TGTGCCAGCATCAGATCAGCGCCGGAACGCTACAATGAGCAGTTCTTC. The whole variable domain, remainder taken from reference TRBV2 and TRBJ2-1, is EPEVTQTPSHQVTQMGQEVILRCVPISNHLYFYWYRQILGQKVEFLVSFYNNEISEKSEIFDDQFSVERPDGSNFTLKIRSTKLEDSAMYFCASIRSAPERYNEQFFGPGTRLTVL.

Only one count was recorded for this clone. The V gene is TRBV30, the J gene TRBJ2-4; D remains unclear. The V end was cut by 4 bases, the J end by 2 bases, with 18 bases between. The CDR3 spans 16 residues. Looked up from germline, CDR1 is GTSNPN and CDR2 is SVGIG (reference sequence). The DNA of the CDR3 is TGTGCCTGGAAGGTTCGTTCTGTGGGGACCAAAAACATTCAGTACTTC. Translation gives CAWKVRSVGTKNIQYF.

This clone came up once. The V call is TRBV9, the J call TRBJ2-5; 7 nucleotides match TRBD2. CDR3 length: 15 residues. J gave up 3 bases and V 4 bases, and 9 bases lay outside the gene matches. CDR1 is SGDLS and CDR2 is YYNGEE in the germline V gene. The CDR3 DNA follows: TGTGCCAGCAGCCTCCTGGGAGGGAGGGAAGAGACCCAGTACTTC. It encodes CASSLLGGREETQYF.

J is TRBJ1-3 and V is TRBV7-2, with D tentatively TRBD1 (5 bases). V was clipped by 5 bases and J by 1 base, with 9 bases between them. Looked up from germline, CDR1 is SGHTA and CDR2 is FQGNSA. This CDR3 spans 14 amino acids. The CDR3 loop is CASSPRVSGNTIYF. Written as DNA, the CDR3 is TGTGCCAGCAGCCCCAGGGTGTCTGGAAACACCATATATTTT.

The chain links TRBV10-3 to TRBJ2-1, with 9 bases identical to TRBD2. This CDR3 has 13 amino acids. Looked up from germline, CDR1 is ENHRY and CDR2 is SYGVKD. V dropped 3 bases and J dropped 10; count of bases not matched to a gene: 4. DNA for the CDR3: TGTGCCATCAGTGAAGCTAGCGGGAACGAGCAGTTCTTC. Amino acid sequence: CAISEASGNEQFF.

CDR3 DNA: TGTGCCACCAGCAGAGATCAGTACAGGGGGGCCTACGAGCAGTACTTC. Its protein product is CATSRDQYRGAYEQYF. V and J are TRBV15 and TRBJ2-7; 8 nucleotides align to TRBD1. The germline CDR1 and CDR2 sequences are LNHNV and YYDKDF (reference sequence). The V and J ends lost 0 bases and 2 bases, in that order; junction bases with no gene match: 6. The CDR3 spans 16 residues.

J is TRBJ1-6 and V is TRBV28; D remains unclear. Germline V gives CDR1 MDHEN, CDR2 SYDVKM. The CDR3 extends over 12 amino acids. V lost 10 bases and J 7 bases, leaving 11 bases between the germline ends. Here the CDR3 reads CAISVGNSPLHF. The CDR3 DNA reads as TGTGCCATCTCGGTAGGGAATTCACCCCTCCACTTT. The whole variable domain, remainder taken from reference TRBV28 and TRBJ1-6, is DVKVTQSSRYLVKRTGEKVFLECVQDMDHENMFWYRQDPGLGLRLIYFSYDVKMKEKGDIPEGYSVSREKKERFSLILESASTNQTSMYLCAISVGNSPLHFGNGTRLTVT.

Concerning this clone itself: In the same sample, other DNA sequences code for this CDR3. CDR3 sequence: CASSLSSSYEQYF. The CDR3 DNA is TGTGCCAGCAGCCTAAGCAGTTCCTACGAGCAGTACTTC. The V and J genes are TRBV28 and TRBJ2-7; D is unresolved. The germline V gene has CDR1 MDHEN and CDR2 SYDVKM. CDR3 length equals 13 residues. V lost 6 bases to trimming and J lost 1 base, with 10 bases between them.

The chain recombines TRBV28 with TRBJ1-5; no clear D gene. The germline gives CDR1 MDHEN, CDR2 SYDVKM. This CDR3 is 14 amino acids long. The V end was cut by 2 bases, the J end by 7 bases, with 12 bases between. The CDR3 DNA reads as TGTGCCAGCAGTTTAGTGGGGAAAGAGCAGCCCCAGCATTTT. It codes for CASSLVGKEQPQHF.

The genes are TRBV19 and TRBJ2-7, with TRBD1 matching over 7 bases. Germline CDR1 is LNHDA and CDR2 is SQIVND (reference sequence). The V gene end was trimmed by 5 bases and the J gene end by 3 bases; junction bases not matched to a gene: 13. The CDR3 is made up of 16 amino acids. CDR3 residues: CASSVGDSRPNYEQYF. CDR3 DNA: TGTGCCAGTAGTGTTGGGGACAGTCGGCCAAACTACGAGCAGTACTTC.

The chain couples TRBV10-3 to TRBJ2-4; 8 bases are a match to TRBD1. V lost 6 bases, J lost 5 bases, and 3 bases stayed unmatched. The germline V gene encodes CDR1 ENHRY and CDR2 SYGVKD. The CDR3 is 13 residues long. This CDR3 reads CAISSGGQNIQYF. In DNA form, the CDR3 reads TGTGCCATCAGCTCAGGGGGCCAAAACATTCAGTACTTC.

The genes are TRBV6-1 and TRBJ2-6, with D uncertain. The V gene's germline CDR1 is MNHNS and CDR2 SASEGT. CDR3 size: 19 residues. Trimming left V 1 base short and J 5 bases short, with 21 bases between. CDR3 residues: CASSEGSEDLESWANVLTF. The CDR3 coding sequence is TGTGCCAGCAGTGAAGGGTCGGAAGATCTGGAGTCTTGGGCCAACGTCCTGACTTTC.

J is TRBJ2-3 and V is TRBV15, with D tentatively TRBD2 (5 bases). The CDR3 totals 15 residues. Germline V gene sequence: CDR1 LNHNV, CDR2 YYDKDF (reference sequence). V was clipped by 3 bases and J by 4 bases, with 14 bases between them. CDR3 sequence: CATSSGLLYSDTQYF. CDR3 in DNA: TGTGCCACCAGCAGTGGACTGCTCTACTCAGATACGCAGTATTTT.

The chain recombines TRBV5-1 with TRBJ1-1; D not certain. There are 11 residues in the CDR3. CDR1 SGHRS and CDR2 YFSETQ come from the germline V gene. V lost 4 bases and J lost 7, with 8 bases in between. CDR3 in amino acids: CASSEGIEAFF. The CDR3 region has the DNA TGCGCCAGCAGCGAGGGTATTGAAGCTTTCTTT.

This rearrangement joins TRBV13 to TRBJ1-2; 8 bases fit TRBD1. The CDR3 runs 15 residues. Germline CDR1 reads PRHDT; CDR2 reads FYEKMQ (reference sequence). The V gene end was trimmed by 3 bases and the J gene end by 1 base; junction bases not matched to a gene: 4. DNA of the CDR3: TGTGCCAGCAGCTTCGGGACAGGATATAACTATGGCTACACCTTC. Translation: CASSFGTGYNYGYTF.

In its sample, this clone was seen once. This chain connects TRBV7-9 to TRBJ2-7, with D uncertain. Germline V gene lookup returns CDR1 SEHNR and CDR2 FQNEAQ (reference sequence). CDR3 length: 12 residues. Trimming took 5 bases from V and 3 from J, leaving 8 bases between them. CDR3 in amino acids: CASSRVDYEQYF. Written as DNA, the CDR3 is TGTGCCAGCAGCCGGGTCGACTACGAGCAGTACTTC.

In regard to this clone: The junction departs from germline at one end; a sequencing error may be responsible. V gene TRBV5-1 combines with J gene TRBJ2-3; tentatively, D is TRBD1 or TRBD2 (5 bases each). The CDR3 runs 14 residues. Germline CDR1 reads SGHRS; CDR2 reads YFSETQ. CDR3 sequence: CASSKGTSTDTQYF. In nucleotides, the CDR3 is TGCGCCAGCAGCAAGGGGACGAGCACGGATACGCAGTATTTT. Combining the CDR3 with reference TRBV5-1 and TRBJ2-3 gives the whole variable domain KAGVTQTPRYLIKTRGQQVTLSCSPISGHRSVSWYQQTPGQGLQFLFEYFSETQRNKGNFPGRFSGRQFSNSRSEMNVSTLELGDSALYLCASSKGTSTDTQYFGPGTRLTVL.

V gene TRBV7-2 combines with J gene TRBJ2-7, with 7 bases lining up with TRBD1. The V segment lost 4 bases and the J segment 2 bases; nucleotides outside the gene matches: 8. Germline CDR1 reads SGHTA; CDR2 reads FQGNSA. This CDR3 is built from 15 residues. The CDR3 protein is CASSSAPGQPYEQYF. The CDR3 DNA reads TGTGCCAGCAGCTCCGCCCCGGGACAGCCCTACGAGCAGTACTTC.